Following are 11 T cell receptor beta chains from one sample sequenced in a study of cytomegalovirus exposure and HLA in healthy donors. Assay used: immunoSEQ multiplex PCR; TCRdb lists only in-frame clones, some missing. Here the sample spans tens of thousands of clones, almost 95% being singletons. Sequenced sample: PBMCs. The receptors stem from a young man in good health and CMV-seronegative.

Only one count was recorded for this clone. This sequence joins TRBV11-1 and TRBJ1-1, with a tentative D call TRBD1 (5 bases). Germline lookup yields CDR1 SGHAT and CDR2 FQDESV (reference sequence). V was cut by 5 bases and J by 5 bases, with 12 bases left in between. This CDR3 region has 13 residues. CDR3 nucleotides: TGTGCCAGCAGCCCAGGGATAGGGACTGAAGCTTTCTTT. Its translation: CASSPGIGTEAFF.

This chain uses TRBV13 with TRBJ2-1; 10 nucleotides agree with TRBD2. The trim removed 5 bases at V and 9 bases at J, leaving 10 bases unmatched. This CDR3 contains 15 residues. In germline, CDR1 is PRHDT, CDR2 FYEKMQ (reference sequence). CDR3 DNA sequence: TGTGCCAGCAGCAAAAGCGGGAGGGGAGGGGGTGAGCAGTTCTTC. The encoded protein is CASSKSGRGGGEQFF.

As DNA, the CDR3 is TGTGCCACCAGCAGGTTAAAAACAGGGCAGGGAAACACCATATATTTT. Amino acids: CATSRLKTGQGNTIYF. The genes are TRBV15 and TRBJ1-3; tentatively, D is TRBD1 (6 bases). CDR3 length: 16 amino acids. Germline assignment: CDR1 LNHNV and CDR2 YYDKDF (reference sequence). The V end was cut by 3 bases, the J end by 4 bases, with 16 bases between.

The CDR3 nucleotides are TGTGCCAGCAGCTTAGTCTTGATTGGAGATGACAATGAGCAGTTCTTC. Translation: CASSLVLIGDDNEQFF. V gene TRBV7-6 combines with J gene TRBJ2-1; D call uncertain. Looked up from germline, CDR1 is SGHVS and CDR2 is FNYEAQ. This CDR3 has 16 amino acids. Trimming removed 1 base from V and 5 bases from J, with 15 bases in between.

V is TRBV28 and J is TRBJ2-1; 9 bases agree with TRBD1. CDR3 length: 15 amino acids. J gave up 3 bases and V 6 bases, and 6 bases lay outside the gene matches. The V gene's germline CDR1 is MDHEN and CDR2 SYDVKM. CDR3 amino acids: CASRIPGQGYNEQFF. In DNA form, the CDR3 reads TGTGCCAGCAGAATCCCGGGACAGGGCTACAATGAGCAGTTCTTC.

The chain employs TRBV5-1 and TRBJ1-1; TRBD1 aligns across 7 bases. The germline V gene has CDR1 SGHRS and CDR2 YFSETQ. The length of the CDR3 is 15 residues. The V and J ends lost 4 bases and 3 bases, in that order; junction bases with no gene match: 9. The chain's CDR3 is CASSLLTGSDTEAFF. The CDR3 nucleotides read TGCGCCAGCAGCCTACTGACAGGGTCGGACACTGAAGCTTTCTTT.

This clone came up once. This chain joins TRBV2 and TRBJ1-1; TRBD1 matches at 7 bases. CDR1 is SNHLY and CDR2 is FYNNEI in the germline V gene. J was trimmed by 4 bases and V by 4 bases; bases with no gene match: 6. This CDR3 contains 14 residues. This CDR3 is CASSAQGVGTEAFF. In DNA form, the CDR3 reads TGTGCCAGCAGTGCCCAGGGGGTGGGCACTGAAGCTTTCTTT.

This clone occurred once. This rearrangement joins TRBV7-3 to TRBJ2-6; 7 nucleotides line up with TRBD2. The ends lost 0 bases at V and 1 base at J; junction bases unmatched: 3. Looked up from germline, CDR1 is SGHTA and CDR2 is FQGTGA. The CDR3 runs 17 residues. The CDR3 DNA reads TGTGCCAGCAGCTTAACCCGGGGAGGGTCTGGGGCCAACGTCCTGACTTTC. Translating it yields CASSLTRGGSGANVLTF.

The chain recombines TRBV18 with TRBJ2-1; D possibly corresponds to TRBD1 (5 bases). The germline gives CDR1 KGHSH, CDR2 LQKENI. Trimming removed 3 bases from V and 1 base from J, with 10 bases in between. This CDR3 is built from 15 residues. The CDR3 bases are TGTGCCAGCTCACCCGGTGGGGCGTCCTACAATGAGCAGTTCTTC. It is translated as CASSPGGASYNEQFF.

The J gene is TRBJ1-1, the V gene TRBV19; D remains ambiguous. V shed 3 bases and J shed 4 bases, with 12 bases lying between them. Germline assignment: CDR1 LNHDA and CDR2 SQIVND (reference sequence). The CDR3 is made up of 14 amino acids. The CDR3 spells CASSIKRGGTEAFF. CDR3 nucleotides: TGTGCCAGTAGTATTAAGCGGGGTGGCACTGAAGCTTTCTTT.

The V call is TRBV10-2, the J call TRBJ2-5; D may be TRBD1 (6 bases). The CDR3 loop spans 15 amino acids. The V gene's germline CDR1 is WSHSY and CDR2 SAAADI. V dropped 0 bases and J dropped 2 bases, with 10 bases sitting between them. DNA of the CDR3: TGCGCCAGCAGTGAGTCGGGGGCAGCTCAAGAGACCCAGTACTTC. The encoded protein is CASSESGAAQETQYF.